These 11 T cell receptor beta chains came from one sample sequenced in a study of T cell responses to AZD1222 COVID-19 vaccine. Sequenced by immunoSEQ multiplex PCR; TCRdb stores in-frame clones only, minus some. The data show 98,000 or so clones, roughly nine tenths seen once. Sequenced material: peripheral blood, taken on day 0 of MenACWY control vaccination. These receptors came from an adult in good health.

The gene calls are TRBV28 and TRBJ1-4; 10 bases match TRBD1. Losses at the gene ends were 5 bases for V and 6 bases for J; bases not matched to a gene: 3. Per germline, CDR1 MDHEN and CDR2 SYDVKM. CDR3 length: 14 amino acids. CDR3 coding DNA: TGTGCCAGCAGTCCAGGACAGGGGGATGAAAAACTGTTTTTT. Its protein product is CASSPGQGDEKLFF.

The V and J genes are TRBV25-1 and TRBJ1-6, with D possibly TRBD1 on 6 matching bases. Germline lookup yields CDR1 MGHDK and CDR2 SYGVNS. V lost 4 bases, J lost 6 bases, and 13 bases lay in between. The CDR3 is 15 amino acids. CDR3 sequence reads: CASSGFGTTNSPLHF. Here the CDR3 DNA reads TGTGCCAGCAGTGGCTTTGGGACAACTAATTCACCCCTCCACTTT.

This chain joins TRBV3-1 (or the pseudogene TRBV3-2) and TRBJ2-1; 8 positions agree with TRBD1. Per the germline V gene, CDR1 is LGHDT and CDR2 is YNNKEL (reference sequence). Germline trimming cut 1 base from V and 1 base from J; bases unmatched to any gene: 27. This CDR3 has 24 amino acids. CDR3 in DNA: TGTGCCAGCAGCCAAGTTTTAATGACTTCGCGCAGGCCTCAGGGGGCCACATCCTACAATGAGCAGTTCTTC. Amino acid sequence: CASSQVLMTSRRPQGATSYNEQFF.

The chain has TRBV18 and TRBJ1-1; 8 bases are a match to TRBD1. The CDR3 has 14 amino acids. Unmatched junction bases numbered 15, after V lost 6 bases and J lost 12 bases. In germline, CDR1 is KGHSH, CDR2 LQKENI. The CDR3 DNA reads TGTGCCAGCTCCTTCGATCGGGCACAGGGGGGTACTTTCTTT. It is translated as CASSFDRAQGGTFF. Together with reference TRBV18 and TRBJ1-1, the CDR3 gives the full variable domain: NAGVMQNPRHLVRRRGQEARLRCSPMKGHSHVYWYRQLPEEGLKFMVYLQKENIIDESGMPKERFSAEFPKEGPSILRIQQVVRGDSAAYFCASSFDRAQGGTFFGQGTRLTVV.

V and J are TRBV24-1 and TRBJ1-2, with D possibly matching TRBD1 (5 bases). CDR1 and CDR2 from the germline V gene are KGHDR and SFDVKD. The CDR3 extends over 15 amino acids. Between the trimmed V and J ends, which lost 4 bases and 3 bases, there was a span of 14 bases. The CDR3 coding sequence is TGTGCCACCAGTGAGGCTAAGGGGTCTTACTATGGCTACACCTTC. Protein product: CATSEAKGSYYGYTF.

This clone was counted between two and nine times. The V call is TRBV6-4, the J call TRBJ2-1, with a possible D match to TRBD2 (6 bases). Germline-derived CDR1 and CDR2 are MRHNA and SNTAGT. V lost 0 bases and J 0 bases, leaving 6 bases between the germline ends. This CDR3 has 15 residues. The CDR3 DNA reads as TGTGCCAGCAGTGACTCTAGCGGCTCCTACAATGAGCAGTTCTTC. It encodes CASSDSSGSYNEQFF.

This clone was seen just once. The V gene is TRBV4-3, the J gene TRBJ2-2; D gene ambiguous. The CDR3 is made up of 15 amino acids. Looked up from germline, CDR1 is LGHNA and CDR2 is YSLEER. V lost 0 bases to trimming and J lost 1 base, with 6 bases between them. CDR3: CASSQDRENTGELFF. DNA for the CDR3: TGCGCCAGCAGCCAAGATCGAGAGAACACCGGGGAGCTGTTTTTT.

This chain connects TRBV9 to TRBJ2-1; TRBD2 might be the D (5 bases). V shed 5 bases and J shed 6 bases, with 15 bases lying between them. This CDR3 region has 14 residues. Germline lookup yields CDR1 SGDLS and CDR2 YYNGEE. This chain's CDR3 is CASSRGGSRNEQFF. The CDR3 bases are TGTGCCAGCAGTCGGGGTGGTAGCCGCAATGAGCAGTTCTTC. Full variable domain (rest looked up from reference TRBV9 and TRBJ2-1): DSGVTQTPKHLITATGQRVTLRCSPRSGDLSVYWYQQSLDQGLQFLIQYYNGEERAKGNILERFSAQQFPDLHSELNLSSLELGDSALYFCASSRGGSRNEQFFGPGTRLTVL.

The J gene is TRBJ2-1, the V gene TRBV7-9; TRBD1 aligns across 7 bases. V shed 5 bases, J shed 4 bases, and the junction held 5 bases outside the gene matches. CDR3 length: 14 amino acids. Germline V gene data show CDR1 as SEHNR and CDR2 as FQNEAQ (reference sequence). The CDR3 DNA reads TGTGCCAGCAGCACCGGGACAGCTTACAATGAGCAGTTCTTC. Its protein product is CASSTGTAYNEQFF.

The CDR3 sequence: CASSLHGSYEQYF. CDR3 in DNA: TGTGCCAGCAGTTTACACGGCTCCTACGAGCAGTACTTC. This chain joins TRBV27 and TRBJ2-7; D remains ambiguous. CDR3 size: 13 residues. The V gene lost 2 bases and the J gene lost 0 bases, with 5 bases spanning the gap. Germline loops: CDR1 MNHEY, CDR2 SMNVEV (reference sequence).

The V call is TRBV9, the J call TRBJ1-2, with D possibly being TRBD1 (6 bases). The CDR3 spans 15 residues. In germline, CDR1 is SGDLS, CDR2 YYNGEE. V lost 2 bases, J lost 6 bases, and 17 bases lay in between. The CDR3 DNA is TGTGCCAGCAGCGTGGGGGCTGAGGGGATGGATGGCTACACCTTC. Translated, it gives CASSVGAEGMDGYTF.